Listed below are T cell receptor beta chains from one sample, sequenced in a study of T cell repertoires in cytomegalovirus infection. These receptors' antigens are unknown. TCRdb used MiXCR to reprocess the reads, holding one entry per CDR3 protein. The table shows approximately 910,000 distinct CDR3 sequences, with more than 25% occurring only once. This sample comprised cultured CD8+ T cells from PBMCs, obtained from culture after CMV antigen stimulation. Every receptor here comes from a human donor in good health (CMV status not recorded). Some clones in this sample may be carry-over from other donors' samples. CDR3s include the opening cysteine and the closing phenylalanine or tryptophan. The D gene is left open where the match is weak. The size field is filled for only some rows; it gives once, few, many or a size class.

CDR3 length	clone size	V gene	J gene	D gene	CDR3 DNA	CDR3 protein
17	few	TRBV7-9	TRBJ2-3	TRBD1	TGTGCCAGCAGCACAGTGGCGGCGGGCAGGGGGATATATACGCAGTATTTT	CASSTVAAGRGIYTQYF
12	NA	TRBV19	TRBJ2-5	NA	TGTGCCAGTCTCGGTGGACAAGAGACCCAGTACTTC	CASLGGQETQYF
14	NA	TRBV10-3	TRBJ1-2	NA	TGTGCCATCAGTGTCCCCTCCCGGGCCTATGGCTACACCTTC	CAISVPSRAYGYTF
13	NA	TRBV27	TRBJ2-7	TRBD1	TGTGCCAGCAGGGGACAGGGTCTGGACGAGCAGTACTTC	CASRGQGLDEQYF
15	NA	TRBV28	TRBJ1-1	NA	TGTGCCAGCAATCTACTCGGAGGGCCGAACACTGAAGCTTTCTTT	CASNLLGGPNTEAFF
13	NA	TRBV20-1	TRBJ1-2	NA	TGCAGTGCTAGAGATTCGGGGAACTATGGCTACACCTTC	CSARDSGNYGYTF
12	once	TRBV27	TRBJ2-7	TRBD1	TGTGCCAGCGAAGGGGGCGAGCGGGAGCAGTACTTC	CASEGGEREQYF
15	few	TRBV7-6	TRBJ2-7	NA	TGTGCCAGCAGCTTAGGGGCCCTAAGCTCCTACGAGCAGTACTTC	CASSLGALSSYEQYF
13	few	TRBV7-6	TRBJ2-3	TRBD1	TGTGCCAGCAGCTTTGGCACCACAACAGGGGAGTATTTT	CASSFGTTTGEYF
12	NA	TRBV7-9	TRBJ1-1	NA	TGTGCCAGCGGAAAGACTAACACTGAAGCTTTCTTT	CASGKTNTEAFF
15	NA	TRBV28	TRBJ1-6	TRBD1	TGTGCCAGCAGGGGGCAGGGGGCTACTAATTCACCCCTCCACTTT	CASRGQGATNSPLHF
14	few	TRBV12-3/TRBV12-4	TRBJ2-7	TRBD1	TGTGCCAGCGGGATTGGACAGGGGGCCTACGAGCAGTACTTC	CASGIGQGAYEQYF